The entry that follows covers one TCR beta chain sequence. Its specificity is not known. The CDR3 loop spans 11 amino acids. Trimming removed 10 bases at V and 12 bases at J, with 18 bases between. This PCR relied on a set of 60 Vbeta primers and 13 Jbeta primers. Clones were read by immunoSEQ multiplex PCR, and TCRdb kept only the in-frame ones, dropping some. This sample contains 90,000 to 150,000 clones. These data belong to a study of cytomegalovirus exposure and HLA in healthy donors. Study results and limitations: Some TCR beta chains (about 180 of them) were listed as cytomegalovirus-associated. A reported reduction in N-insertions relative to the roughly 700-donor mean was seen in an Asian-associated ancestry cluster in a later analysis. For most TCR beta V segments, an earlier analysis put the productive rate at about 87% or about 30% of the time.

The sequence derives from a man between 18 and 35 years old in good health and CMV-seronegative. The material sequenced was PBMCs. The genes are TRBV23-1 and TRBJ1-1; a weak D match, TRBD1 (5 bases). TRBV23-1 is assigned to the ORF class and has an uncertain function. CDR3 sequence: CATRGGLRTFF. The DNA of the CDR3 is TGCGCCACCCGGGGGGGGTTGCGTACTTTCTTT.